This TCR beta chain is drawn from a study of post-analysis software for immune sequencing data. Broader study findings: Those samples that were prepared in the same batch co-clustered strongly by F measure. In patients, TRBV5-6, TRBV5-1 and TRBV20-1 belonged to about five TRBV segments found more frequently than in controls. Multiple sclerosis patients showed significantly lower normalized Chao1 diversity than controls did.

Between the trimmed V and J ends, which lost 4 bases and 5 bases, there was a span of 15 bases. The CDR3 is 15 amino acids. CDR1 and CDR2 from the germline V gene are MNHEY and SVGEGT. Incorporated into the TCR beta cDNA libraries were unique molecular identifiers, which served to reduce PCR and sequencing biases. One entry per CDR3 protein results from TCRdb running MiXCR on the PCR reads. The sample holds about 400,000 distinct CDR3 sequences; about a third are singletons and the top ten take around 15%. Of note for this clonotype: The antigen is unknown.

The J gene is TRBJ2-1, the V gene TRBV6-2 or TRBV6-3; possibly TRBD1 for D (6 bases). This TCR was sampled from a girl aged 5 to 17 with multiple sclerosis. What was sequenced was blood. The CDR3 sequence is CASSFTHRAHNEQFF. As DNA, the CDR3 is TGTGCCAGCAGTTTCACCCACAGGGCCCACAATGAGCAGTTCTTC.